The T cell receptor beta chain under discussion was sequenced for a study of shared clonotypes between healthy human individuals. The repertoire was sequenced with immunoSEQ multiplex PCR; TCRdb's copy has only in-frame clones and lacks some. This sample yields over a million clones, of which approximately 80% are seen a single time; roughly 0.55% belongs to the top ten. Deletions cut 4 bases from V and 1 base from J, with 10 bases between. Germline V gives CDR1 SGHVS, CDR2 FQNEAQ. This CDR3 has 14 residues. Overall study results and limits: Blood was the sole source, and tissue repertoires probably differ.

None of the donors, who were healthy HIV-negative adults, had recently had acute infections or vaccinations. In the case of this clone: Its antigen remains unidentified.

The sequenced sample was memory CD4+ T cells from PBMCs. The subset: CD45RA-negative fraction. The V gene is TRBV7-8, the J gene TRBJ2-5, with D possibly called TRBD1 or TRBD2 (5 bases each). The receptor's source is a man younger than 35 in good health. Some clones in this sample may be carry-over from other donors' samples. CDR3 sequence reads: CASSWGRTQETQYF. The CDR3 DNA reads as TGTGCCAGCAGCTGGGGACGGACCCAAGAGACCCAGTACTTC.